This T cell receptor beta chain is from a study of blood T cell repertoires in COVID-19. Across the study: The samples span acute and convalescent COVID-19 from the United States, Italy and Spain. PBMCs, B-cell-depleted T cells, or T cells provided the cDNA or gDNA that made up the material.

Original methodology: Reference gene primer amplification yielded estimated nucleated cell counts. TCRdb keeps only in-frame clones here, not all; method: immunoSEQ multiplex PCR. Clone size and the V and J calls come from that table; the DNA yielded D and trimming. Of some 130,000 clones listed, approximately 80% were seen once; the top ten hold 10% to 11%. With V trimmed by 5 bases and J by 9 bases, 5 bases remained unmatched. Germline values: CDR1 LGHDT, CDR2 YNNKEL (reference sequence). The CDR3 spans 12 residues. The chain employs TRBV3-1 (or the pseudogene TRBV3-2) and TRBJ1-1; 8 bases are shared with TRBD1. The TCR sequence derives from a man between 60 and 70 years old who had recovered from COVID-19. Sequencing was carried out using peripheral blood. CDR3 in DNA: TGTGCCAGCAGCTCGCGGGACAGGCAAGCTTTCTTT. Its protein is CASSSRDRQAFF.